A selection of T cell receptor beta chains follows, all from one sample in a study of CD8 T cells in Susac syndrome. TCRdb itself ran the immunoSEQ multiplex PCR reads through MiXCR, one entry per CDR3 protein. The profile shows 150,000 to 200,000 distinct CDR3 sequences, just over 90% of them singletons. Sequencing used CD4+ T cells from PBMCs. Receptors were obtained from a human donor in good health. The CDR3 runs from the conserved cysteine through the conserved F or W. The D gene is left open where the match is weak. Size tells how often a clone was seen (once, few, many) or the class of an expanded clone, and some rows leave it out.

D gene: .; V gene: TRBV20-1; CDR3 length: 14; clone size: once; J gene: TRBJ2-7; CDR3 protein: CSARDTQGGYEQYF; CDR3 DNA: TGCAGTGCTAGAGATACCCAGGGCGGCTACGAGCAGTACTTC
D gene: TRBD1; V gene: TRBV5-1; CDR3 length: 14; clone size: .; J gene: TRBJ1-2; CDR3 protein: CASSLGPGGHGYTF; CDR3 DNA: TGCGCCAGCAGCCTGGGGCCAGGGGGCCATGGCTACACCTTC
D gene: TRBD2; V gene: TRBV7-8; CDR3 length: 15; clone size: .; J gene: TRBJ2-5; CDR3 protein: CASSPGIAGGPTQYF; CDR3 DNA: TGTGCCAGCAGCCCCGGGATAGCGGGGGGGCCGACCCAGTACTTC
D gene: .; V gene: TRBV6-5; CDR3 length: 14; clone size: .; J gene: TRBJ1-2; CDR3 protein: CASINLGTDYGYTF; CDR3 DNA: TGTGCCAGCATTAATCTTGGGACGGACTATGGCTACACCTTC
D gene: TRBD2; V gene: TRBV12-5; CDR3 length: 20; clone size: .; J gene: TRBJ2-3; CDR3 protein: CASGLVLRGLAGGNTDTQYF; CDR3 DNA: TGTGCTAGTGGTTTGGTACTCAGGGGACTAGCGGGGGGCAACACAGATACGCAGTATTTT
D gene: TRBD1; V gene: TRBV3-1; CDR3 length: 15; clone size: once; J gene: TRBJ2-2; CDR3 protein: CASAEGQGNTGELFF; CDR3 DNA: TGTGCCAGCGCAGAAGGACAGGGGAACACCGGGGAGCTGTTTTTT
D gene: .; V gene: TRBV19; CDR3 length: 15; clone size: .; J gene: TRBJ1-6; CDR3 protein: CASTPAAGKNSPLHF; CDR3 DNA: TGTGCCAGTACCCCCGCGGCAGGGAAAAATTCACCCCTCCACTTT
D gene: .; V gene: TRBV6-6; CDR3 length: 12; clone size: .; J gene: TRBJ2-5; CDR3 protein: CASSWSQETQYF; CDR3 DNA: TGTGCCAGCAGTTGGTCCCAAGAGACCCAGTACTTC
D gene: TRBD2; V gene: TRBV4-1; CDR3 length: 16; clone size: .; J gene: TRBJ2-7; CDR3 protein: CASSSYTGGQKSEQYF; CDR3 DNA: TGCGCCAGCAGCTCATATACGGGGGGGCAGAAGTCCGAGCAGTACTTC
D gene: .; V gene: TRBV15; CDR3 length: 14; clone size: .; J gene: TRBJ2-1; CDR3 protein: CATRSAGSYNEQFF; CDR3 DNA: TGTGCCACCAGAAGTGCGGGCTCCTACAATGAGCAGTTCTTC
D gene: .; V gene: TRBV3-1; CDR3 length: 15; clone size: .; J gene: TRBJ2-7; CDR3 protein: CASSPPGRANYEQYF; CDR3 DNA: TGTGCCAGCAGCCCCCCGGGCCGGGCCAACTACGAGCAGTACTTC
D gene: .; V gene: TRBV6-1; CDR3 length: 15; clone size: .; J gene: TRBJ1-1; CDR3 protein: CASSGTWTKATEAFF; CDR3 DNA: TGTGCCAGCAGTGGCACATGGACCAAAGCCACTGAAGCTTTCTTT
D gene: .; V gene: TRBV7-6; CDR3 length: 18; clone size: .; J gene: TRBJ1-3; CDR3 protein: CASSLRLGLSNSGNTIYF; CDR3 DNA: TGTGCCAGCAGCCTCCGGCTCGGATTATCAAACTCTGGAAACACCATATATTTT
D gene: .; V gene: TRBV6-5; CDR3 length: 15; clone size: few; J gene: TRBJ1-1; CDR3 protein: CASSYSGLTNTEAFF; CDR3 DNA: TGTGCCAGCAGTTACTCTGGACTTACGAACACTGAAGCTTTCTTT
D gene: .; V gene: TRBV29-1; CDR3 length: 13; clone size: once; J gene: TRBJ2-3; CDR3 protein: CSVEGDITDTQYF; CDR3 DNA: TGCAGCGTTGAAGGGGACATCACAGATACGCAGTATTTT
D gene: .; V gene: TRBV3-1; CDR3 length: 14; clone size: .; J gene: TRBJ1-4; CDR3 protein: CASSPRPLLEKLFF; CDR3 DNA: TGTGCCAGCAGCCCCAGACCGCTTCTGGAAAAACTGTTTTTT
D gene: TRBD1; V gene: TRBV20-1; CDR3 length: 11; clone size: .; J gene: TRBJ1-2; CDR3 protein: CSAPTGNGYTF; CDR3 DNA: TGCAGTGCCCCGACAGGGAATGGCTACACCTTC
D gene: .; V gene: TRBV7-2; CDR3 length: 14; clone size: few; J gene: TRBJ2-3; CDR3 protein: CASSLNYGGDTQYF; CDR3 DNA: TGTGCCAGCAGCTTAAACTATGGGGGCGATACGCAGTATTTT
D gene: TRBD1; V gene: TRBV7-9; CDR3 length: 14; clone size: .; J gene: TRBJ2-1; CDR3 protein: CASLAGTGVREQFF; CDR3 DNA: TGTGCCAGCCTGGCCGGGACAGGGGTACGTGAGCAGTTCTTC
D gene: .; V gene: TRBV7-9; CDR3 length: 15; clone size: .; J gene: TRBJ1-3; CDR3 protein: CASTQGQLSGNTIYF; CDR3 DNA: TGTGCCAGCACCCAAGGACAGCTCTCTGGAAACACCATATATTTT
D gene: .; V gene: TRBV6-1; CDR3 length: 13; clone size: .; J gene: TRBJ1-2; CDR3 protein: CASSVDGFYGYTF; CDR3 DNA: TGTGCCAGCAGTGTGGACGGCTTCTATGGCTACACCTTC
D gene: TRBD1; V gene: TRBV12-3/TRBV12-4; CDR3 length: 15; clone size: once; J gene: TRBJ1-6; CDR3 protein: CASSPRTGGNSPLHF; CDR3 DNA: TGTGCCAGCAGTCCTCGGACAGGGGGGAATTCACCCCTCCACTTT
D gene: .; V gene: TRBV18; CDR3 length: 14; clone size: .; J gene: TRBJ2-2; CDR3 protein: CASSPGGADGELFF; CDR3 DNA: TGTGCCAGCTCACCTGGGGGCGCAGACGGGGAGCTGTTTTTT
D gene: TRBD2; V gene: TRBV2; CDR3 length: 15; clone size: once; J gene: TRBJ2-7; CDR3 protein: CASSSREESSYEQYF; CDR3 DNA: TGTGCCAGCAGCTCCCGGGAGGAGAGCTCCTACGAGCAGTACTTC
D gene: .; V gene: TRBV19; CDR3 length: 17; clone size: .; J gene: TRBJ1-2; CDR3 protein: CASSPRDRGAVSSGYTF; CDR3 DNA: TGTGCCAGTAGTCCTAGGGACCGAGGAGCAGTCTCGAGTGGCTACACCTTC
D gene: .; V gene: TRBV30; CDR3 length: 14; clone size: .; J gene: TRBJ2-2; CDR3 protein: CAWSTGPNTGELFF; CDR3 DNA: TGTGCCTGGAGCACCGGACCCAACACCGGGGAGCTGTTTTTT
D gene: .; V gene: TRBV5-1; CDR3 length: 14; clone size: .; J gene: TRBJ2-7; CDR3 protein: CASSLGRDPYEQYF; CDR3 DNA: TGCGCCAGCAGCTTGGGGCGGGACCCCTACGAGCAGTACTTC
D gene: TRBD1; V gene: TRBV4-1; CDR3 length: 16; clone size: .; J gene: TRBJ2-1; CDR3 protein: CASSQPTGTGGNEQFF; CDR3 DNA: TGCGCCAGCAGCCAACCCACCGGGACAGGGGGTAATGAGCAGTTCTTC
D gene: .; V gene: TRBV29-1; CDR3 length: 17; clone size: .; J gene: TRBJ1-1; CDR3 protein: CSVLRTATAQGNTEAFF; CDR3 DNA: TGCAGCGTCCTACGGACAGCGACCGCACAGGGGAACACTGAAGCTTTCTTT
D gene: .; V gene: TRBV12-3/TRBV12-4; CDR3 length: 13; clone size: .; J gene: TRBJ2-2; CDR3 protein: CASSPDSTGELFF; CDR3 DNA: TGTGCCAGCAGTCCCGATAGCACCGGGGAGCTGTTTTTT
D gene: .; V gene: TRBV2; CDR3 length: 12; clone size: .; J gene: TRBJ2-7; CDR3 protein: CASSGIFSEQYF; CDR3 DNA: TGTGCCAGCAGTGGGATATTCAGCGAGCAGTACTTC
D gene: .; V gene: TRBV7-2; CDR3 length: 14; clone size: .; J gene: TRBJ1-1; CDR3 protein: CASSSDGLNTEAFF; CDR3 DNA: TGTGCCAGCAGCTCCGACGGCCTGAACACTGAAGCTTTCTTT
D gene: .; V gene: TRBV6-6; CDR3 length: 11; clone size: .; J gene: TRBJ1-2; CDR3 protein: CASSPYYGYTF; CDR3 DNA: TGTGCCAGCAGTCCGTACTATGGCTACACCTTC
D gene: .; V gene: TRBV4-1; CDR3 length: 18; clone size: .; J gene: TRBJ2-3; CDR3 protein: CASSQTERVAGGTDTQYF; CDR3 DNA: TGCGCCAGCAGCCAGACAGAAAGAGTGGCAGGGGGCACAGATACGCAGTATTTT
D gene: TRBD1; V gene: TRBV12-3/TRBV12-4; CDR3 length: 14; clone size: .; J gene: TRBJ2-1; CDR3 protein: CASSLRDSYNEQFF; CDR3 DNA: TGTGCCAGCAGTCTCCGGGACAGCTACAATGAGCAGTTCTTC
D gene: .; V gene: TRBV5-6; CDR3 length: 12; clone size: .; J gene: TRBJ1-2; CDR3 protein: CASSLIGEGYTF; CDR3 DNA: TGTGCCAGCAGCTTAATTGGGGAAGGCTACACCTTC
D gene: .; V gene: TRBV3-1; CDR3 length: 12; clone size: few; J gene: TRBJ1-2; CDR3 protein: CASSQGGYGYTF; CDR3 DNA: TGTGCCAGCAGCCAGGGCGGGTATGGCTACACCTTC
D gene: .; V gene: TRBV4-1; CDR3 length: 15; clone size: .; J gene: TRBJ1-5; CDR3 protein: CASSQDWGRNQPQHF; CDR3 DNA: TGCGCCAGCAGCCAAGACTGGGGGAGGAATCAGCCCCAGCATTTT
D gene: .; V gene: TRBV19; CDR3 length: 18; clone size: once; J gene: TRBJ1-2; CDR3 protein: CASSIAETTLLVDYGYTF; CDR3 DNA: TGTGCCAGTAGTATAGCCGAGACAACTCTGCTGGTCGACTATGGCTACACCTTC
D gene: TRBD1; V gene: TRBV2; CDR3 length: 13; clone size: once; J gene: TRBJ2-7; CDR3 protein: CASKVGTADEQYF; CDR3 DNA: TGTGCCAGCAAAGTAGGGACAGCTGACGAGCAGTACTTC